Each of the 23 T cell receptor beta chains below was sequenced from the same sample in a study of vaccination and CD4 T cells after COVID-19. Oncomine TCR Beta short-read sequencing was applied to DNA from cultured CD4+ T cells. TCRdb ran MiXCR on the PCR reads and lists one entry per CDR3 protein. The sample shows about 15,000 distinct CDR3 sequences, over 70% of them seen only once. No cognate antigen is known for these TCRs. The treatment denotes: approximately 9-day PBMC culture with coronavirus spike peptide pools or control peptides (ViraFEST assay). Input material: CD4+ T cells from blood, cultured in vitro. These receptors all stem from a human donor who had recovered from COVID-19.

The chain has TRBV4-1 and TRBJ1-3, with 8 bases aligning to TRBD1. V lost 2 bases, J lost 3 bases, and 6 bases stayed unmatched. The CDR3 has 16 residues. CDR1 is MGHRA, CDR2 YSYEKL, per germline. CDR3 in amino acids: CASSQSQGARGNTIYF. CDR3 DNA: TGCGCCAGCAGCCAAAGCCAGGGGGCTCGTGGAAACACCATATATTTT.

The rearrangement joins TRBV7-2 to TRBJ1-2, with a tentative D call TRBD1 (5 bases). The CDR3 extends over 17 amino acids. Germline CDR1 SGHTA, CDR2 FQGNSA. Trimming left V 5 bases short and J 4 bases short, with 23 bases between. CDR3: CASSIPPVGGWIYGYTF. CDR3 in DNA: TGTGCCAGCAGCATACCCCCCGTCGGGGGGTGGATCTATGGCTACACCTTC. The full variable domain, completed using reference TRBV7-2 and TRBJ1-2, is GAGVSQSPSNKVTEKGKDVELRCDPISGHTALYWYRQSLGQGLEFLIYFQGNSAPDKSGLPSDRFSAERTGGSVSTLTIQRTQQEDSAVYLCASSIPPVGGWIYGYTFGSGTRLTVV.

CDR3 sequence (DNA): TGTGCCAGCAGCCTGGGGACAGTACAGAATGAAAAACTGTTTTTT. It specifies CASSLGTVQNEKLFF. The rearrangement joins TRBV7-9 to TRBJ1-4, with 7 bases lining up with TRBD1. CDR3 length equals 15 residues. Germline CDR1 SEHNR, CDR2 FQNEAQ (reference sequence). With V trimmed by 5 bases and J by 5 bases, 8 bases remained unmatched.

The rearrangement uses TRBV20-1 and TRBJ1-6, with D perhaps TRBD1 (6 bases). V shed 6 bases and J shed 1 base, with 13 bases lying between them. Per germline, CDR1 DFQATT and CDR2 SNEGSKA (reference sequence). The CDR3 totals 15 residues. The CDR3 sequence: CSATGRRSYNSPLHF. The CDR3 DNA sequence: TGCAGTGCAACAGGGAGACGGTCCTATAATTCACCCCTCCACTTT.

V gene TRBV7-2 combines with J gene TRBJ1-2, with a weak D call TRBD1 (6 bases). Germline V gene lookup returns CDR1 SGHTA and CDR2 FQGNSA. V shed 5 bases and J shed 8 bases, with 18 bases lying between them. CDR3 size: 14 residues. The CDR3 spells CASSVYREPKGYTF. CDR3 nucleotide sequence: TGTGCCAGCAGCGTCTACAGGGAGCCTAAGGGCTACACCTTC.

This sequence joins TRBV6-1 and TRBJ2-2; the D gene is possibly TRBD2 (5 bases). Deletions cut 10 bases from V and 3 bases from J, with 15 bases between. CDR1 MNHNS and CDR2 SASEGT come from the germline V gene. The CDR3 is made up of 14 amino acids. The CDR3 loop is CAIGGGPHTGELFF. The DNA for the CDR3 is TGTGCCATCGGCGGAGGTCCCCACACCGGGGAGCTGTTTTTT.

The genes are TRBV9 and TRBJ1-5, with a weak D call TRBD1 (5 bases). The germline V gene encodes CDR1 SGDLS and CDR2 YYNGEE. The CDR3 length is 14 residues. V lost 4 bases and J 5 bases, leaving 13 bases between the germline ends. The CDR3 nucleotides are TGTGCCAGCAGCCTCACAGGTTTGGATCAGCCCCAGCATTTT. This encodes CASSLTGLDQPQHF.

The V call is TRBV6-1, the J call TRBJ1-5, with D tentatively TRBD1 (5 bases). This CDR3 region has 11 residues. Germline V CDR1 and CDR2: MNHNS, SASEGT. V shed 8 bases and J shed 4 bases, with 6 bases lying between them. The CDR3 loop reads CASGGNQPQHF. The DNA of the CDR3 is TGTGCCAGCGGGGGGAATCAGCCCCAGCATTTT.

CDR3 sequence: CASSLAARGGTQYF. DNA for the CDR3: TGTGCCAGCAGCTTAGCCGCCAGGGGGGGGACCCAGTACTTC. V is TRBV7-2 and J is TRBJ2-5; D is tentatively TRBD1 or TRBD2 (7 bases each). Looked up from germline, CDR1 is SGHTA and CDR2 is FQGNSA. CDR3 size: 14 residues. Trimming removed 0 bases at V and 7 bases at J, with 12 bases between.

The chain has TRBV19 and TRBJ1-1; 7 bases match TRBD1. Germline loops: CDR1 LNHDA, CDR2 SQIVND (reference sequence). V trimming: 8 bases; J trimming: 3 bases; junction bases outside the gene matches: 9. This CDR3 spans 14 amino acids. The CDR3 sequence is CASDNRGRDTEAFF. As DNA, the CDR3 is TGTGCCAGTGACAACAGGGGCAGGGACACTGAAGCTTTCTTT. Filled out from reference TRBV19 and TRBJ1-1, the complete variable domain reads DGGITQSPKYLFRKEGQNVTLSCEQNLNHDAMYWYRQDPGQGLRLIYYSQIVNDFQKGDIAEGYSVSREKKESFPLTVTSAQKNPTAFYLCASDNRGRDTEAFFGQGTRLTVV.

The rearrangement links TRBV15 to TRBJ1-6; TRBD1 might be the D (5 bases). CDR3 length: 16 amino acids. Germline CDR1 and CDR2: LNHNV and YYDKDF (reference sequence). V lost 0 bases to trimming and J lost 9 bases, with 15 bases between them. CDR3 nucleotides: TGTGCCACCAGCAGAGACGCGGGGGGAAGCGGTTCACCCCTCCACTTT. It translates to CATSRDAGGSGSPLHF.

This chain links TRBV6-5 with TRBJ1-6, with D unresolved. Germline V gene data show CDR1 as MNHEY and CDR2 as SVGAGI. The germline V and J ends were trimmed by 0 bases and 6 bases, with 15 bases remaining between them. This CDR3 is built from 17 residues. The CDR3 region is CASSYSGNGVRNSPLHF. CDR3 in DNA: TGTGCCAGCAGTTACTCGGGTAATGGGGTTCGTAATTCACCCCTCCACTTT.

The chain recombines TRBV18 with TRBJ1-3; the match to TRBD1 covers 7 bases. Germline V gene sequence: CDR1 KGHSH, CDR2 LQKENI. The CDR3 sequence is 15 residues long. The V and J ends lost 0 bases and 2 bases, in that order; junction bases with no gene match: 1. The CDR3 here is CASSPPTGTGNTIYF. The CDR3 DNA reads as TGTGCCAGCTCACCACCGACAGGGACTGGAAACACCATATATTTT.

This clonotype was observed a few times. This sequence joins TRBV19 and TRBJ1-1; D not certain. The V and J ends lost 5 bases and 6 bases respectively, with 13 bases between them. CDR1 and CDR2 from the germline V gene are LNHDA and SQIVND (reference sequence). The CDR3 loop spans 13 amino acids. CDR3 sequence (DNA): TGTGCCAGTAGTGTAAACGAGTATGCTGAAGCTTTCTTT. It encodes CASSVNEYAEAFF.

V and J are TRBV27 and TRBJ1-1; D is ambiguous. Trimming removed 6 bases at V and 4 bases at J, with 12 bases between. Germline CDR1 reads MNHEY; CDR2 reads SMNVEV (reference sequence). The length of the CDR3 is 13 residues. In DNA form, the CDR3 reads TGTGCCAGCAGCACTACCTGGGCCACTGAAGCTTTCTTT. It encodes CASSTTWATEAFF.

This chain links TRBV7-2 with TRBJ1-5; D not resolved. V shed 9 bases and J shed 0 bases, with 12 bases lying between them. Germline loops: CDR1 SGHTA, CDR2 FQGNSA. The CDR3 contains 14 residues. This CDR3 is CASVGSNSNQPQHF. CDR3 DNA sequence: TGTGCCAGTGTCGGAAGCAATAGCAATCAGCCCCAGCATTTT.

The gene calls are TRBV2 and TRBJ1-1; 7 bases agree with TRBD1. Germline CDR1 and CDR2: SNHLY and FYNNEI. The junction had 10 bases not matched to a gene; V was cut back by 6 bases and J by 6 bases. The CDR3 is 14 amino acids. The DNA of the CDR3 is TGTGCCAGCAGCCGGGACAGCGATCGATCTGAAGCTTTCTTT. Translating gives CASSRDSDRSEAFF.

This chain links TRBV28 with TRBJ2-7, with 8 bases matching TRBD2. The ends lost 9 bases at V and 3 bases at J; junction bases unmatched: 16. Germline assignment: CDR1 MDHEN and CDR2 SYDVKM. The CDR3 covers 16 residues. CDR3 coding DNA: TGTGCCAGTCTCCCCTCGGGGGGGGGCGCCTACTACGAGCAGTACTTC. Translated: CASLPSGGGAYYEQYF.

This CDR3 is CASSQGGTYEQYF. The CDR3 DNA reads as TGTGCCAGCAGTCAAGGGGGGACCTACGAGCAGTACTTC. The rearrangement uses TRBV25-1 and TRBJ2-7, with D perhaps matching TRBD1 or TRBD2 (6 bases each). V shed 5 bases and J shed 2 bases, with 10 bases lying between them. In germline, CDR1 is MGHDK, CDR2 SYGVNS. This CDR3 spans 13 amino acids.

This chain joins TRBV20-1 and TRBJ2-3; D is possibly TRBD2 (5 bases). The CDR3 has 12 residues. Germline V gene data show CDR1 as DFQATT and CDR2 as SNEGSKA (reference sequence). Trimming cost V 6 bases and J 10 bases, with 17 bases left between them. CDR3 sequence (DNA): TGCAGTGCCAGAAGACCGGGGAATGCGCAGTATTTT. Amino acid sequence: CSARRPGNAQYF.

J is TRBJ2-3 and V is TRBV6-4; TRBD2 aligns across 11 bases. V was pared by 1 base and J by 7 bases, with 7 bases of the junction left unmatched. Germline V gene lookup returns CDR1 MRHNA and CDR2 SNTAGT. The CDR3 consists of 16 residues. This CDR3 is CASSDLAGGSRNTQYF. The CDR3 bases are TGTGCCAGCAGTGACTTAGCGGGAGGGTCGAGGAATACGCAGTATTTT.

The V call is TRBV28, the J call TRBJ1-5, with D uncertain. The CDR3 consists of 19 residues. Germline V gene sequence: CDR1 MDHEN, CDR2 SYDVKM. V was cut by 4 bases and J by 1 base, with 23 bases left in between. The CDR3 here is CASSSMGDPIRLSNQPQHF. DNA of the CDR3: TGTGCCAGCAGTTCGATGGGAGACCCTATTAGATTGAGCAATCAGCCCCAGCATTTT.

The chain uses TRBV2 and TRBJ2-1; 9 positions agree with TRBD2. Germline assignment: CDR1 SNHLY and CDR2 FYNNEI. This CDR3 has 14 amino acids. The V gene end was trimmed by 4 bases and the J gene end by 6 bases; junction bases not matched to a gene: 4. The CDR3 reads CASSASGRLNEQFF. CDR3 bases: TGTGCCAGCAGTGCCAGCGGGAGGCTCAATGAGCAGTTCTTC.